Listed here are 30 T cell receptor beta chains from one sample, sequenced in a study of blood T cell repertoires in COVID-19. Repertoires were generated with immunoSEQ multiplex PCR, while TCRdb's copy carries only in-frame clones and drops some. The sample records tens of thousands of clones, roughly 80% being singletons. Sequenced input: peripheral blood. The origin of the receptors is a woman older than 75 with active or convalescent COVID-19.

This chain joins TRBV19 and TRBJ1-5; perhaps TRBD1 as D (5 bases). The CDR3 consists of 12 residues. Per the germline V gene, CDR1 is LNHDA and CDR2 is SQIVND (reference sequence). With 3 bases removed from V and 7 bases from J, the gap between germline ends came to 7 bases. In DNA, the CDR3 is TGTGCCAGTAGTATCAGGGCCCAGCCCCAGCATTTT. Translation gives CASSIRAQPQHF.

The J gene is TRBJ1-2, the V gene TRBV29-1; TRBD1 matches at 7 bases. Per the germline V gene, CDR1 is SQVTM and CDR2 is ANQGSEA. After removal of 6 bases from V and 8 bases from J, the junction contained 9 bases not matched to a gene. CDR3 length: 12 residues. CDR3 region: CSVGDSEKGYTF. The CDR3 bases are TGCAGCGTCGGGGACAGTGAAAAGGGCTACACCTTC.

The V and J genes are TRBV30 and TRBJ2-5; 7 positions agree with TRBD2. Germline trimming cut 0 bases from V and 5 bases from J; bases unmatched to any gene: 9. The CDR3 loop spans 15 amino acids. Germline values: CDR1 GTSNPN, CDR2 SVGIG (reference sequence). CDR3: CAWSVAAGYPETQYF. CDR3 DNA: TGTGCCTGGAGTGTAGCAGCGGGATACCCGGAGACCCAGTACTTC.

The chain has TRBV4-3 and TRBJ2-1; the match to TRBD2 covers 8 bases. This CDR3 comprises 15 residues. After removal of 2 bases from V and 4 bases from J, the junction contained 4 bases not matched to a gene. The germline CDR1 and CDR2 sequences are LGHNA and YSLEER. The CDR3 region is CASSQQPGGYNEQFF. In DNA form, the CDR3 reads TGCGCCAGCAGCCAACAACCGGGAGGGTACAATGAGCAGTTCTTC.

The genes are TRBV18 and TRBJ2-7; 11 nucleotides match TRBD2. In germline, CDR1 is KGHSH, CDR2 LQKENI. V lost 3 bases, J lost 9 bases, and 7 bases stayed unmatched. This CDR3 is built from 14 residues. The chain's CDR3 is CASSPTSGSARQYF. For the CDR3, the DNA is TGTGCCAGCTCACCCACTAGCGGGAGCGCACGGCAGTACTTC.

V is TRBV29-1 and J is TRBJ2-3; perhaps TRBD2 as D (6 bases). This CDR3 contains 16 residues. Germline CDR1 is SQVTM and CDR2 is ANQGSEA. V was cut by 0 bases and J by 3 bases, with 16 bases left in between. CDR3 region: CSVEDPGLPRTDTQYF. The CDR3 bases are TGCAGCGTTGAAGACCCGGGACTCCCGAGGACAGATACGCAGTATTTT.

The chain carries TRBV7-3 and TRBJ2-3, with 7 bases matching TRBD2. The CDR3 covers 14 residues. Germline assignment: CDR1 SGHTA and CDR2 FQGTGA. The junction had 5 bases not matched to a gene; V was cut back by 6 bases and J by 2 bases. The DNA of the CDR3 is TGTGCCAGCAGGGAGGGACTACTCACAGATACGCAGTATTTT. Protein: CASREGLLTDTQYF.

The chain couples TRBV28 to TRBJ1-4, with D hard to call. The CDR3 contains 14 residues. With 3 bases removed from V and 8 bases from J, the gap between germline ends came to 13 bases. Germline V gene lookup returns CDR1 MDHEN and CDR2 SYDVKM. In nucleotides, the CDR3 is TGTGCCAGCAGTTTTGGCGGCCCCCAGGAAAAACTGTTTTTT. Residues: CASSFGGPQEKLFF.

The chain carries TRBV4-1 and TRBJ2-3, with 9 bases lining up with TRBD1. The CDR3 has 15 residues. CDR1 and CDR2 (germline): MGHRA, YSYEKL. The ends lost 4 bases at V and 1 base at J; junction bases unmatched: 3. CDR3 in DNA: TGCGCCAGCAGCCCCCGGACAGGGGGCACAGATACGCAGTATTTT. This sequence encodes CASSPRTGGTDTQYF.

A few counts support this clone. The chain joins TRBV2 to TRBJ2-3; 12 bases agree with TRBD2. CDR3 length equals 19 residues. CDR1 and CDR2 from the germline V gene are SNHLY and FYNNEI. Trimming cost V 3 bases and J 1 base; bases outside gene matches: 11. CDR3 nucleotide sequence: TGTGCCAGCAGTGAGCAGGGGCTAGCGGGGGGGCGCGGCACAGATACGCAGTATTTT. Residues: CASSEQGLAGGRGTDTQYF.

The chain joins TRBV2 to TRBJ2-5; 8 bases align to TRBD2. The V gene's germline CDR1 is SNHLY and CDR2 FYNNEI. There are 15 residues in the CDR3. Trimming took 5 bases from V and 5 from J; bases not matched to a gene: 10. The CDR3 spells CASSSGLVGAETQYF. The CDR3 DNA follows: TGTGCCAGCAGTTCGGGACTAGTGGGGGCGGAGACCCAGTACTTC.

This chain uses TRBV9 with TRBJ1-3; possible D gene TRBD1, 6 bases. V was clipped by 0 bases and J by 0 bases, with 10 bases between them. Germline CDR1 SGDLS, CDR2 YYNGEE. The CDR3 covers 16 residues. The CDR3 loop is CASSVVQGHSGNTIYF. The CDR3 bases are TGTGCCAGCAGCGTAGTACAGGGCCACTCTGGAAACACCATATATTTT.

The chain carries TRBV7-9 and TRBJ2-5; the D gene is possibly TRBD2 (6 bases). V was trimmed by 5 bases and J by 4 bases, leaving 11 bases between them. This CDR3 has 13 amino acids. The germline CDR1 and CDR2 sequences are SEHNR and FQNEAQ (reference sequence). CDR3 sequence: CASSVRLGETQYF. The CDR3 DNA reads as TGTGCCAGCAGCGTCCGACTAGGAGAGACCCAGTACTTC. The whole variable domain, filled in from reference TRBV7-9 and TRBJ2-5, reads DTGVSQNPRHKITKRGQNVTFRCDPISEHNRLYWYRQTLGQGPEFLTYFQNEAQLEKSRLLSDRFSAERPKGSFSTLEIQRTEQGDSAMYLCASSVRLGETQYFGPGTRLLVL.

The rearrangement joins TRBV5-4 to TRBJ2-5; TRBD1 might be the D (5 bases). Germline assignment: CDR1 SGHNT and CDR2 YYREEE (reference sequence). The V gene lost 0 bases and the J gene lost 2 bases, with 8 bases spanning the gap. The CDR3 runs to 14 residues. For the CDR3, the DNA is TGTGCCAGCAGCTTGGGGACACAACAAGAGACCCAGTACTTC. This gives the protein CASSLGTQQETQYF.

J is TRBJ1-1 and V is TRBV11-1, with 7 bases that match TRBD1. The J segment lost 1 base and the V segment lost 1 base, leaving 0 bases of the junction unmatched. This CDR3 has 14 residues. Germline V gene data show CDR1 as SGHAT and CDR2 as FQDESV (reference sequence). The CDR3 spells CASSLGQGNTEAFF. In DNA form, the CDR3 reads TGTGCCAGCAGCTTAGGACAGGGGAACACTGAAGCTTTCTTT.

For the CDR3, the DNA is TGTGCCAGCAGCCCCCCCGGGACAGCAATGAACACTGAAGCTTTCTTT. Protein: CASSPPGTAMNTEAFF. V usage is TRBV7-9 and J usage is TRBJ1-1; TRBD1 agrees at 7 bases. The CDR3 spans 16 residues. Germline V lookup: CDR1 SEHNR, CDR2 FQNEAQ (reference sequence). V lost 5 bases, J lost 0 bases, and 9 bases stayed unmatched.

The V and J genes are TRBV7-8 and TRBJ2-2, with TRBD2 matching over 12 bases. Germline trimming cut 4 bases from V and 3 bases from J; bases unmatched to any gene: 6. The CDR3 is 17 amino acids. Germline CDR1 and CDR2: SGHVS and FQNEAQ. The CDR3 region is CASSWASGRADTGELFF. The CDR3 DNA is TGTGCCAGCAGCTGGGCTAGCGGGAGGGCCGACACCGGGGAGCTGTTTTTT.

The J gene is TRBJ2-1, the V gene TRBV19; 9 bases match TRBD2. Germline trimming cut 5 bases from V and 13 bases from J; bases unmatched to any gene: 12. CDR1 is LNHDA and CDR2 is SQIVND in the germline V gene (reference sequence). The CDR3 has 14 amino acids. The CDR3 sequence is CASSLPLSSGAQFF. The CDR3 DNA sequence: TGTGCCAGTAGTCTCCCCCTCTCTAGCGGGGCTCAGTTCTTC.

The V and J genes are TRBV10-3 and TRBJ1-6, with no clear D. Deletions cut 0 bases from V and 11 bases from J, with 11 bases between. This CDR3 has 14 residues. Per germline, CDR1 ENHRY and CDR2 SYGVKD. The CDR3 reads CAISESQELTPLHF. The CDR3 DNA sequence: TGTGCCATCAGTGAGTCCCAAGAGTTAACACCCCTCCACTTT.

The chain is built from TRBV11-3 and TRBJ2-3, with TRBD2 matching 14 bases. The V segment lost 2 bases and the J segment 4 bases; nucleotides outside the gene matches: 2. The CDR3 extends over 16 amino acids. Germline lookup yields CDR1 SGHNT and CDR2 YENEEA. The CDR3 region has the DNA TGTGCCAGCAGCTTATCGACTAGCGGGGGGGCAGATACGCAGTATTTT. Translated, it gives CASSLSTSGGADTQYF.

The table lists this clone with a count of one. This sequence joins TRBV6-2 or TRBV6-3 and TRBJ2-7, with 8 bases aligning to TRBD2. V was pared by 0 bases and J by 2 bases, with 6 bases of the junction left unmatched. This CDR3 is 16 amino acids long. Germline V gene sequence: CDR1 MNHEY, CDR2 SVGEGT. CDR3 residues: CASSYSVSGDPYEQYF. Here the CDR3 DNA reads TGTGCCAGCAGTTACTCGGTTAGCGGGGATCCCTACGAGCAGTACTTC.

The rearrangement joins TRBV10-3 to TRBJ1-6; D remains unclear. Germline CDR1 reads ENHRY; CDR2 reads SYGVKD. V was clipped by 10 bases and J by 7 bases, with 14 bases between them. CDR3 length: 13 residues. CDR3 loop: CASVYELNSPLHF. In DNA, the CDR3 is TGTGCCAGCGTATACGAGCTAAATTCACCCCTCCACTTT.

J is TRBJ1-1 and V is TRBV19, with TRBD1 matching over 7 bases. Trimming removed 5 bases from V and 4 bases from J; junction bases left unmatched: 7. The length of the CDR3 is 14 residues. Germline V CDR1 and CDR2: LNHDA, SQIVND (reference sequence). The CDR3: CASSYLTGPTEAFF. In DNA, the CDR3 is TGTGCCAGTAGTTACCTGACAGGGCCCACTGAAGCTTTCTTT. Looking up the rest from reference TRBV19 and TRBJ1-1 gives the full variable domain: DGGITQSPKYLFRKEGQNVTLSCEQNLNHDAMYWYRQDPGQGLRLIYYSQIVNDFQKGDIAEGYSVSREKKESFPLTVTSAQKNPTAFYLCASSYLTGPTEAFFGQGTRLTVV.

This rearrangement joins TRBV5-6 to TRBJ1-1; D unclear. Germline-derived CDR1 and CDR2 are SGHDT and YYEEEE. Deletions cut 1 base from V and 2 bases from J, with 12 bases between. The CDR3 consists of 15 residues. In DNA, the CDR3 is TGTGCCAGCAGCTTGTTCTCGGCAGGAAACACTGAAGCTTTCTTT. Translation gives CASSLFSAGNTEAFF. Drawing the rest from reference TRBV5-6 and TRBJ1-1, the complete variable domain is DAGVTQSPTHLIKTRGQQVTLRCSPKSGHDTVSWYQQALGQGPQFIFQYYEEEERQRGNFPDRFSGHQFPNYSSELNVNALLLGDSALYLCASSLFSAGNTEAFFGQGTRLTVV.

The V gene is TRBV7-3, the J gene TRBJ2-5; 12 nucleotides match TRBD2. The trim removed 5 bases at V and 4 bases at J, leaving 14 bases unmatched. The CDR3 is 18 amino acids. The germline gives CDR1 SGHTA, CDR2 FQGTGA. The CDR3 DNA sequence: TGTGCCAGCAGCCCCCAGGGGTCTAGCGGGGGGGCCCTAGAGACCCAGTACTTC. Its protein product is CASSPQGSSGGALETQYF.

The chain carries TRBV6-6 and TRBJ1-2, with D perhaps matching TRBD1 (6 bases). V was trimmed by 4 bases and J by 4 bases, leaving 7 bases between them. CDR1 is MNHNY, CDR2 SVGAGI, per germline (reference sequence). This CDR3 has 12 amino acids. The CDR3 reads CASSSGAYGYTF. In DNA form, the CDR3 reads TGTGCCAGCAGTTCAGGGGCCTATGGCTACACCTTC.

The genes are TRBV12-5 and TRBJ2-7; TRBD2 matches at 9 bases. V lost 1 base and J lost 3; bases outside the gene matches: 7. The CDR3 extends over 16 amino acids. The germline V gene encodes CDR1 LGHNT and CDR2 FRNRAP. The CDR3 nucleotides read TGTGCTAGTGGTTTGGGGGCTAGCGGGACATTCTACGAGCAGTACTTC. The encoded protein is CASGLGASGTFYEQYF.

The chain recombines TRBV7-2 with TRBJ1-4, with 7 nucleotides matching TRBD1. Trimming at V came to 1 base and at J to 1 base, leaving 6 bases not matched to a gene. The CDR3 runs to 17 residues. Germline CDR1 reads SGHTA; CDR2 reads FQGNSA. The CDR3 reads CASSLDRGSGTNEKLFF. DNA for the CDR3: TGTGCCAGCAGCTTAGACAGGGGAAGCGGAACTAATGAAAAACTGTTTTTT.

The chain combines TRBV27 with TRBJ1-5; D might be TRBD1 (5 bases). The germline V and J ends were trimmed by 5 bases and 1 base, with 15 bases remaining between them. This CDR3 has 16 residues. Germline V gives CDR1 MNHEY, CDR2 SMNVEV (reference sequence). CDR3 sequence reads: CASSPRVGASNQPQHF. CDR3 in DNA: TGTGCCAGCAGTCCCCGAGTAGGGGCAAGCAATCAGCCCCAGCATTTT.

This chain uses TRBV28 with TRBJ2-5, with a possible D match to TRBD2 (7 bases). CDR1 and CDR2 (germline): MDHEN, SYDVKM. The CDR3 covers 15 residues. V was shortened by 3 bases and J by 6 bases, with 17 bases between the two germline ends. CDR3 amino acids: CASSLGGRGRKTQYF. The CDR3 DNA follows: TGTGCCAGCAGTTTGGGGGGGCGCGGGAGAAAGACCCAGTACTTC.